Listed below are T cell receptor beta chains from one sample, sequenced in a study of T cell responses to AZD1222 COVID-19 vaccine. Data came from immunoSEQ multiplex PCR; TCRdb stores just in-frame clones and leaves some out. The repertoire holds about 120,000 clones, about 90% seen once, with roughly 5.4% in the top ten. This specimen was peripheral blood, taken on day 0 of AZD1222 vaccination. Receptors originate from an adult in good health. Each CDR3 is given with its conserved first and last residue. D genes are given only for firm matches. Rows may omit the clone size; those that give it use once, few, many or a size class.

CASLSFRGNTIYF | TGTGCCAGCCTTTCATTCAGAGGAAACACCATATATTTT | once | TRBJ1-3 | TRBV19 | .
CASSQGGVDPEKLFF | TGTGCCAGCAGCCAAGGGGGGGTAGACCCCGAAAAACTGTTTTTT | . | TRBJ1-4 | TRBV4-2 | .
CASSTQSGDEQYF | TGTGCCAGCAGCACCCAATCAGGGGACGAGCAGTACTTC | . | TRBJ2-7 | TRBV7-9 | .
CASSEGKTSNQPQHF | TGTGCCAGCAGTGAAGGGAAAACTTCCAATCAGCCCCAGCATTTT | . | TRBJ1-5 | TRBV6-1 | .
CASSQDGRGRTEAFF | TGCGCCAGCAGCCAAGATGGAAGGGGGAGGACTGAAGCTTTCTTT | . | TRBJ1-1 | TRBV4-1 | .
CASSLDRAGELFF | TGTGCCAGTAGTCTTGACAGGGCCGGGGAGCTGTTTTTT | . | TRBJ2-2 | TRBV19 | TRBD1
CAWSAGTGERPLHF | TGTGCCTGGAGTGCCGGGACAGGGGAGCGACCCCTCCACTTT | . | TRBJ1-6 | TRBV30 | TRBD1
CASSGPGRHQPQHF | TGTGCCAGCAGTGGCCCGGGCCGTCATCAGCCCCAGCATTTT | . | TRBJ1-5 | TRBV2 | .
CSVVFRGKETQYF | TGCAGCGTGGTTTTTAGGGGTAAAGAGACCCAGTACTTC | . | TRBJ2-5 | TRBV29-1 | .
CASSLTSQGAGGYTF | TGTGCCAGCAGCTTAACCTCACAGGGGGCAGGTGGCTACACCTTC | . | TRBJ1-2 | TRBV7-3 | TRBD1
CASSQVEGETEAFF | TGTGCCAGCAGCCAAGTGGAAGGGGAAACTGAAGCTTTCTTT | . | TRBJ1-1 | TRBV3-1/TRBV3-2 | .
CSASQGAQMTEAFF | TGCAGTGCTAGTCAGGGGGCGCAGATGACTGAAGCTTTCTTT | . | TRBJ1-1 | TRBV20-1 | TRBD1
CAWEWTGRANYGYTF | TGTGCCTGGGAATGGACAGGGCGAGCTAACTATGGCTACACCTTC | . | TRBJ1-2 | TRBV30 | TRBD1
CASSTSLSGNTIYF | TGCGCCAGCAGCACCTCCCTCTCTGGAAACACCATATATTTT | . | TRBJ1-3 | TRBV5-1 | .
CASSPLSFEQFF | TGTGCCAGCAGCCCACTGAGCTTTGAGCAGTTCTTC | . | TRBJ2-1 | TRBV11-2 | .
CASSLGDEQFF | TGTGCCAGCAGTTTAGGAGATGAGCAGTTCTTC | . | TRBJ2-1 | TRBV27 | .
CASSLAVGELFF | TGTGCCAGCAGCTTAGCGGTAGGGGAGCTGTTTTTT | . | TRBJ2-2 | TRBV5-4 | .
CASSSGQGRFIGQYF | TGTGCCAGCAGTTCCGGACAGGGGAGGTTCATCGGGCAGTACTTC | . | TRBJ2-7 | TRBV28 | TRBD1
CASSQPGAAIQPQHF | TGTGCCAGTAGCCAGCCTGGGGCGGCTATTCAGCCCCAGCATTTT | . | TRBJ1-5 | TRBV19 | .
CASSITGVKNEQFF | TGTGCCAGCAGTATAACAGGGGTAAAGAATGAGCAGTTCTTC | . | TRBJ2-1 | TRBV2 | TRBD1
CASSETGDNSPLHF | TGTGCCAGCAGTGAAACAGGGGATAATTCACCCCTCCACTTT | . | TRBJ1-6 | TRBV6-1 | TRBD1
CASTPGGTQPQHF | TGTGCCAGCACTCCAGGGGGAACTCAGCCCCAGCATTTT | . | TRBJ1-5 | TRBV2 | TRBD1
CASSQGLSYEQYF | TGTGCCAGCAGCCAAGGATTATCCTACGAGCAGTACTTC | . | TRBJ2-7 | TRBV3-1/TRBV3-2 | .
CASSYGQFNEQFF | TGCGCCAGCAGCTACGGACAGTTCAATGAGCAGTTCTTC | . | TRBJ2-1 | TRBV5-1 | .
CASSFSASGTDTQYF | TGTGCCAGTAGTTTTTCAGCTAGTGGCACAGATACGCAGTATTTT | once | TRBJ2-3 | TRBV19 | .